This TCR beta chain is drawn from a study of cytomegalovirus exposure and HLA in healthy donors. Germline CDR1 reads MDHEN; CDR2 reads SYDVKM. V was clipped by 6 bases and J by 4 bases; unmatched bases: 5. The CDR3 is 15 amino acids. Healthy people donating bone marrow made up the donors. Donors showed nominal health when sampled, although they likely had unrecorded immune exposures. Notes on the study in general: In a later analysis, parvovirus B19, influenza, CMV and Epstein-Barr virus appeared linked to several top co-occurrence clusters.

Worth noting for this clone: Its antigen is undetermined.

Primers included in the PCR were 60 Vbeta and 13 Jbeta primers. The protocol was immunoSEQ multiplex PCR, while the TCRdb copy is restricted to in-frame clones and leaves out a portion. Here the sample spans some 170,000 clones, 75% to 85% being singletons. The sequence was collected from a man in his thirties or forties in good health and CMV-seronegative. This chain joins TRBV28 and TRBJ1-6; 8 nucleotides match TRBD1. The sequencing sample was made of PBMCs. The CDR3 sequence: CASRVGQEYNSPLHF. The CDR3 DNA reads TGTGCCAGCAGGGTGGGACAGGAGTATAATTCACCCCTCCACTTT.